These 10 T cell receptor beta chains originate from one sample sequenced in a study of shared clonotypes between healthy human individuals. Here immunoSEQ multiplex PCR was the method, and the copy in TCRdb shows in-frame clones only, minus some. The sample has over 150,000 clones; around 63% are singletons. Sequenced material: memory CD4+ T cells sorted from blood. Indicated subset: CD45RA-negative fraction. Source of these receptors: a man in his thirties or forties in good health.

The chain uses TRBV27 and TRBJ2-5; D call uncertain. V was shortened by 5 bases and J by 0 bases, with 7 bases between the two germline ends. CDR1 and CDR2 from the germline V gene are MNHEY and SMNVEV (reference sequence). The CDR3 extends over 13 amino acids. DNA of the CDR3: TGTGCCAGCAGTCCGTTGTACCAAGAGACCCAGTACTTC. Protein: CASSPLYQETQYF.

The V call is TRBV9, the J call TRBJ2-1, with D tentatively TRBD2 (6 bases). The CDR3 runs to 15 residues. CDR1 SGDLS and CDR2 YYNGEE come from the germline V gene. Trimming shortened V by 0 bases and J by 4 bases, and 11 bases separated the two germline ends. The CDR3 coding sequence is TGTGCCAGCAGCGTAGTGGCGGAGGGGTACAATGAGCAGTTCTTC. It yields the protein CASSVVAEGYNEQFF.

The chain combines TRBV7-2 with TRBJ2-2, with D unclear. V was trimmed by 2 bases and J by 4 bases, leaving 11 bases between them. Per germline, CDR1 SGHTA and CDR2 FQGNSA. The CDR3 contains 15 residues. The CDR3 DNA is TGTGCCAGCAGCTTAAACGGCAGCCCCACCGGGGAGCTGTTTTTT. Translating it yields CASSLNGSPTGELFF.

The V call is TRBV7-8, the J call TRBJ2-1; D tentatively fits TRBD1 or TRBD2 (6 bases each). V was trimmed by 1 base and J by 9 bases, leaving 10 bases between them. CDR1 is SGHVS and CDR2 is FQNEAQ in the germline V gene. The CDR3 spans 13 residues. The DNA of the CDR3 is TGTGCCAGCAGCTTAGAGGGGGGAGGTGAGCAGTTCTTC. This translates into CASSLEGGGEQFF.

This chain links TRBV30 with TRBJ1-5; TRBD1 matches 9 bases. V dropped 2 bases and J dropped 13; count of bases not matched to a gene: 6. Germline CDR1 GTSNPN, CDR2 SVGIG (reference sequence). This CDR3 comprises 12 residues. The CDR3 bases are TGTGCCTGGAGTCCGACAGGGGGGATGCAGCATTTT. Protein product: CAWSPTGGMQHF.

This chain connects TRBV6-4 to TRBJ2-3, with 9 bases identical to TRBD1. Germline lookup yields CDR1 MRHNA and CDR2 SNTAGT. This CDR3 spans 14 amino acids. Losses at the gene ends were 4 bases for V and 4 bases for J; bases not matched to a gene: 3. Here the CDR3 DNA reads TGTGCCAGCAGTGGGACAGGGGAGGCAGATACGCAGTATTTT. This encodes CASSGTGEADTQYF.

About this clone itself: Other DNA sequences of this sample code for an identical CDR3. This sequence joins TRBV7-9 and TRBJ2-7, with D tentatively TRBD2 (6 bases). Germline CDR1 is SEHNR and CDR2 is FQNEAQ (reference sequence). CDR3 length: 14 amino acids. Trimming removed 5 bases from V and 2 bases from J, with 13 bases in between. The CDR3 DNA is TGTGCCAGCAGCCCAGGCGGGACGGCCTACGAGCAGTACTTC. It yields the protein CASSPGGTAYEQYF.

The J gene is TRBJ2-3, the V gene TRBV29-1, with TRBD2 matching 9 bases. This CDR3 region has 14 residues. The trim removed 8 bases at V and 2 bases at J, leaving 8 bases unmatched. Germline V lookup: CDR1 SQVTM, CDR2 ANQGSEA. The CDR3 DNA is TGCAGCACGACTAGCGGAAGTTTCACAGATACGCAGTATTTT. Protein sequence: CSTTSGSFTDTQYF.

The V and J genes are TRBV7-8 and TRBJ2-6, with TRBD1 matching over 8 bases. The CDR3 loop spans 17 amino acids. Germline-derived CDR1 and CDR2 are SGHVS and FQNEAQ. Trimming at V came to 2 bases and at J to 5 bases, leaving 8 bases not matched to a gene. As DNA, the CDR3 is TGTGCCAGCAGCTTAAACTCCCAGGGGGCCAGGGCCAACGTCCTGACTTTC. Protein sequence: CASSLNSQGARANVLTF. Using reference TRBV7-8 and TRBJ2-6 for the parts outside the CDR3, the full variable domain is GAGVSQSPRYKVAKRGQDVALRCDPISGHVSLFWYQQALGQGPEFLTYFQNEAQLDKSGLPSDRFFAERPEGSVSTLKIQRTQQEDSAVYLCASSLNSQGARANVLTFGAGSRLTVL.

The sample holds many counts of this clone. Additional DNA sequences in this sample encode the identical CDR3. The CDR3 loop reads CASSPEGYEQYF. The CDR3 DNA is TGTGCCAGCTCACCGGAGGGTTACGAGCAGTACTTC. V gene TRBV18 combines with J gene TRBJ2-7; TRBD2 is a possible D gene (6 bases). Germline V gene data show CDR1 as KGHSH and CDR2 as LQKENI. The CDR3 runs to 12 residues. V dropped 3 bases and J dropped 4 bases, with 7 bases sitting between them.